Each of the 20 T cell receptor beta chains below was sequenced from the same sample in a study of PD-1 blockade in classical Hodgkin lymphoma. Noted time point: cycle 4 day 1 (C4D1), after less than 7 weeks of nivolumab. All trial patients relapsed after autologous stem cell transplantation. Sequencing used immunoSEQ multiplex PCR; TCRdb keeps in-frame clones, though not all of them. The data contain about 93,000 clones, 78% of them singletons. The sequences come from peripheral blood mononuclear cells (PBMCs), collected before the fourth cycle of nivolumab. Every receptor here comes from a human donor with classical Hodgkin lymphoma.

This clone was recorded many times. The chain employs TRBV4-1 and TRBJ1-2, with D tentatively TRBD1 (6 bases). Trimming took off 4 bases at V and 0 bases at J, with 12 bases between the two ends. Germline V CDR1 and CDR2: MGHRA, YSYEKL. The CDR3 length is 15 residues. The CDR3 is CASSPSDRTNYGYTF. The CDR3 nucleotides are TGCGCCAGCAGCCCATCAGACAGGACTAACTATGGCTACACCTTC.

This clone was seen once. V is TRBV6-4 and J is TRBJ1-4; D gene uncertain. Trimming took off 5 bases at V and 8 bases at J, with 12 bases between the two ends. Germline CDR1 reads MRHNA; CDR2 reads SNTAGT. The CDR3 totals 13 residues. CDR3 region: CASSMEEGEKLFF. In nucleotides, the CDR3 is TGTGCCAGCAGTATGGAGGAAGGGGAAAAACTGTTTTTT.

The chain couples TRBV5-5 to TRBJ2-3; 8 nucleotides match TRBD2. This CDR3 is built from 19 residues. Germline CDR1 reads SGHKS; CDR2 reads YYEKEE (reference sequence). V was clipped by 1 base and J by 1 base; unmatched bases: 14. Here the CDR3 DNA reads TGTGCCAGCAGCTTGTGGCTAGCGGGTTTCCTAACCGGCACAGATACGCAGTATTTT. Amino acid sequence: CASSLWLAGFLTGTDTQYF.

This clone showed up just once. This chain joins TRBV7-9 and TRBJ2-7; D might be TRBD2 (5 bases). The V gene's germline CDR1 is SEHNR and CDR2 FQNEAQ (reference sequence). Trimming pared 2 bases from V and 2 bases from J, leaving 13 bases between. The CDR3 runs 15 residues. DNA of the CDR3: TGTGCCAGCAGCTTAAGAGGGCGCGGACCCTACGAGCAGTACTTC. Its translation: CASSLRGRGPYEQYF.

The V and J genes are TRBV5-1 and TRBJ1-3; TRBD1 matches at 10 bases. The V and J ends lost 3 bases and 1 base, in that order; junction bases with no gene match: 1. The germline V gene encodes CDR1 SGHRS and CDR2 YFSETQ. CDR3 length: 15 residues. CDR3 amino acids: CASSSDRGSGNTIYF. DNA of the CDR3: TGCGCCAGCAGCTCGGACAGGGGGTCTGGAAACACCATATATTTT. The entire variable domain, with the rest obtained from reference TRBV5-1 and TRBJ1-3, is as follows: KAGVTQTPRYLIKTRGQQVTLSCSPISGHRSVSWYQQTPGQGLQFLFEYFSETQRNKGNFPGRFSGRQFSNSRSEMNVSTLELGDSALYLCASSSDRGSGNTIYFGEGSWLTVV.

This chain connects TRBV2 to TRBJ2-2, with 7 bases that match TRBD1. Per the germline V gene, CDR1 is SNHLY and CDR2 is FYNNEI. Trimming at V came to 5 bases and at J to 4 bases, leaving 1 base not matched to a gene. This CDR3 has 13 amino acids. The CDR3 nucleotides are TGTGCCAGCAGTCCAGGGGGCACCGGGGAGCTGTTTTTT. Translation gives CASSPGGTGELFF.

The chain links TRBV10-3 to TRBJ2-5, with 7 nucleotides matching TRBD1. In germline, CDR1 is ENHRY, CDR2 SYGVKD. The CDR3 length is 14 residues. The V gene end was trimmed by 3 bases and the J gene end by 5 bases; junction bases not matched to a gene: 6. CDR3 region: CAISDSGGRETQYF. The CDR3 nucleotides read TGTGCCATCAGTGATTCAGGGGGACGGGAGACCCAGTACTTC.

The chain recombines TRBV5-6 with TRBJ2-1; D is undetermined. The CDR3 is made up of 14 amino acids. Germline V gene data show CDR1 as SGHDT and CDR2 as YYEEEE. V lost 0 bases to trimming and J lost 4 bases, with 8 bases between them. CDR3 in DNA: TGTGCCAGCAGCTTGGTGGACCCGTACAATGAGCAGTTCTTC. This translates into CASSLVDPYNEQFF.

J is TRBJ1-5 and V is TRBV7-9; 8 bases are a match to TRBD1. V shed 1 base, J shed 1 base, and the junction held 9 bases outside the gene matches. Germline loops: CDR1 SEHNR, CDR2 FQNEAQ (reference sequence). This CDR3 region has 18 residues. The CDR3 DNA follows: TGTGCCAGCAGCTTAGGGACCCAGGGGGCTGGAAGCAATCAGCCCCAGCATTTT. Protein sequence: CASSLGTQGAGSNQPQHF.

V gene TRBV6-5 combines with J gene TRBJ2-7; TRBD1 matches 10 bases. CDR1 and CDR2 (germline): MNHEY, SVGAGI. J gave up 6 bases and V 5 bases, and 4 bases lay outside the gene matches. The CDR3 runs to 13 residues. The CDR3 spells CASSNRDRGEQYF. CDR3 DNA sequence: TGTGCCAGCAGTAACCGGGACAGGGGCGAGCAGTACTTC.

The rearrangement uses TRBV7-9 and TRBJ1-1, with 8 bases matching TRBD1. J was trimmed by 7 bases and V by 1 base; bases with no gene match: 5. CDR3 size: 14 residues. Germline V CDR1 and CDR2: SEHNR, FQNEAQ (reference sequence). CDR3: CASSLGSGGFEAFF. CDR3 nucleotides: TGTGCCAGCAGCTTAGGGTCAGGGGGCTTTGAAGCTTTCTTT. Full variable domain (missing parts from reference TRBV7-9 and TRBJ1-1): DTGVSQNPRHKITKRGQNVTFRCDPISEHNRLYWYRQTLGQGPEFLTYFQNEAQLEKSRLLSDRFSAERPKGSFSTLEIQRTEQGDSAMYLCASSLGSGGFEAFFGQGTRLTVV.

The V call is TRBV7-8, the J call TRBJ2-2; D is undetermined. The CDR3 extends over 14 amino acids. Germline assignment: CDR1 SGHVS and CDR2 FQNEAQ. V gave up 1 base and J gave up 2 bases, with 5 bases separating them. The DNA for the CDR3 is TGTGCCAGCAGCTTAGATGACAACACCGGGGAGCTGTTTTTT. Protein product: CASSLDDNTGELFF.

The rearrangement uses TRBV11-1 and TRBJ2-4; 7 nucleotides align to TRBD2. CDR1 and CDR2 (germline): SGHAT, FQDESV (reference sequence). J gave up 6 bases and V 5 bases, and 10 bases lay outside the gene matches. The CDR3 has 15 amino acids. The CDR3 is CASSRGVPPRNIQYF. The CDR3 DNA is TGTGCCAGCAGCCGGGGGGTCCCACCACGAAACATTCAGTACTTC.

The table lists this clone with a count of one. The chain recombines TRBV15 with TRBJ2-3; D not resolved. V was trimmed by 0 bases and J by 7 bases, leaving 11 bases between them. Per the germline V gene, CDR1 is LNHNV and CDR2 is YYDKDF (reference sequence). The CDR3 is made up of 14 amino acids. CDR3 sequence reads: CATSRDPREYTQYF. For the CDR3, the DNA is TGTGCCACCAGCAGAGATCCCCGAGAGTATACGCAGTATTTT.

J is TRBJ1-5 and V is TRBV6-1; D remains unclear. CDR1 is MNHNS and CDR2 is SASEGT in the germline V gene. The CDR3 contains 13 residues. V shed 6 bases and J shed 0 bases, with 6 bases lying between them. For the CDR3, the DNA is TGTGCCAGCAGCATACCTAGCAATCAGCCCCAGCATTTT. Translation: CASSIPSNQPQHF.

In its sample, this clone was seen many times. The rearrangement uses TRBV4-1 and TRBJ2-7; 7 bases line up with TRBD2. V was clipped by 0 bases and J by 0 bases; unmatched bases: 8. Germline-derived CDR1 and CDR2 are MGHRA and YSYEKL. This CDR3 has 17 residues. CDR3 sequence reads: CASSQDRLARSSYEQYF. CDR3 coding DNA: TGCGCCAGCAGCCAAGATCGACTAGCCCGTAGCTCCTACGAGCAGTACTTC.

The CDR3 DNA reads as TGTGCCAGCAGTTCCCCGGGACAGTCCCTTCAAGAGACCCAGTACTTC. Protein: CASSSPGQSLQETQYF. This chain links TRBV6-5 with TRBJ2-5; TRBD1 agrees at 7 bases. The V segment lost 4 bases and the J segment 2 bases; nucleotides outside the gene matches: 10. Germline-derived CDR1 and CDR2 are MNHEY and SVGAGI. The CDR3 covers 16 residues.

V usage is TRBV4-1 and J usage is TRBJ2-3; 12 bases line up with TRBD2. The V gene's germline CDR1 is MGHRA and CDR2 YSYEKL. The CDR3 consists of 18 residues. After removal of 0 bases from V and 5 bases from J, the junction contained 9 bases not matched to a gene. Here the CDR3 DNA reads TGCGCCAGCAGCCAAGAGTCTAGCGGGGGGGCCAGAGTAGATACGCAGTATTTT. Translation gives CASSQESSGGARVDTQYF.

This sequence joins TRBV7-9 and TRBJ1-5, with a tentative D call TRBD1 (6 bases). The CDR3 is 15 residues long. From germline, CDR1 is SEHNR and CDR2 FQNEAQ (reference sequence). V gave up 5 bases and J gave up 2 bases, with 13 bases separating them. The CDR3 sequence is CASSPGAGGNQPQHF. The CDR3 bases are TGTGCCAGCAGCCCGGGGGCAGGGGGCAATCAGCCCCAGCATTTT.

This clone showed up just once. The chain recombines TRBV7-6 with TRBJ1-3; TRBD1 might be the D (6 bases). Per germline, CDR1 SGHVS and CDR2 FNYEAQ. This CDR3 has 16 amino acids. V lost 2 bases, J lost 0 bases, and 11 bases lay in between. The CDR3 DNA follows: TGTGCCAGCAGCTTACTGGGCAGGGGCTCTGGAAACACCATATATTTT. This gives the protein CASSLLGRGSGNTIYF.